This TCR beta chain was sequenced for a study of OX40 agonist ivuxolimab in advanced cancers. The method was immunoSEQ multiplex PCR; TCRdb's version includes in-frame clones alone and lacks a portion of them. This sample has 57,000 or so clones, with around 88% found just once. The ends were cut back, 5 bases at V and 4 bases at J, with 19 bases in the middle. The germline V gene encodes CDR1 LNHDA and CDR2 SQIVND (reference sequence). The length of the CDR3 is 16 residues. The TCR originated in an adult with an advanced solid tumor such as melanoma, head and neck, liver or kidney cancer. The chain has TRBV19 and TRBJ2-3; tentative D call: TRBD1 (5 bases). The material was CD4+ or CD8+ T cells sorted from blood, obtained in a trial of the OX40 agonist ivuxolimab. CDR3 DNA sequence: TGTGCCAGTAGTGGGGCCGCCGTGTGGCGGTCAGATACGCAGTATTTT. It yields the protein CASSGAAVWRSDTQYF. The full variable domain, completed using reference TRBV19 and TRBJ2-3, is DGGITQSPKYLFRKEGQNVTLSCEQNLNHDAMYWYRQDPGQGLRLIYYSQIVNDFQKGDIAEGYSVSREKKESFPLTVTSAQKNPTAFYLCASSGAAVWRSDTQYFGPGTRLTVL.